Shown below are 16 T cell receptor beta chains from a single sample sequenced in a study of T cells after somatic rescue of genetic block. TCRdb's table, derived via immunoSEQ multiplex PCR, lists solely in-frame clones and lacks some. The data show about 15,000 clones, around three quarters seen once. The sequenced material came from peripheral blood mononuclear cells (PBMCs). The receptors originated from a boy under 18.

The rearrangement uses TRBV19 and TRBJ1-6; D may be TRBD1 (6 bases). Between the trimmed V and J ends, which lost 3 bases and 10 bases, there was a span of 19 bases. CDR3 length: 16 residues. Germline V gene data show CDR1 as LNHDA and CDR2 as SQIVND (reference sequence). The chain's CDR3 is CASSMGAQTGGSPLHF. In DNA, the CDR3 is TGTGCCAGTAGTATGGGTGCCCAGACAGGAGGCTCACCCCTCCACTTT. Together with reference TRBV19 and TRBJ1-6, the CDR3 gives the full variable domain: DGGITQSPKYLFRKEGQNVTLSCEQNLNHDAMYWYRQDPGQGLRLIYYSQIVNDFQKGDIAEGYSVSREKKESFPLTVTSAQKNPTAFYLCASSMGAQTGGSPLHFGNGTRLTVT.

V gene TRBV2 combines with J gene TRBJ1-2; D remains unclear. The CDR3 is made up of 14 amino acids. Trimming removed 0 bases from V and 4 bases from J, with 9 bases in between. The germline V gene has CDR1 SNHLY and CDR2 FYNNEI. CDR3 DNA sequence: TGTGCCAGCAGTGAAGCGCGGCAGCCCTATGGCTACACCTTC. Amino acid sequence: CASSEARQPYGYTF. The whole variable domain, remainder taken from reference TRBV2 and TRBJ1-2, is EPEVTQTPSHQVTQMGQEVILRCVPISNHLYFYWYRQILGQKVEFLVSFYNNEISEKSEIFDDQFSVERPDGSNFTLKIRSTKLEDSAMYFCASSEARQPYGYTFGSGTRLTVV.

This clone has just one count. CDR3 nucleotides: TGCGCCAGCAGCTTGACCTTTTCTAGCACAGATACGCAGTATTTT. Translating it yields CASSLTFSSTDTQYF. The chain carries TRBV5-1 and TRBJ2-3; D unresolved. Germline assignment: CDR1 SGHRS and CDR2 YFSETQ. The V and J ends lost 1 base and 0 bases respectively, with 9 bases between them. This CDR3 spans 15 amino acids.

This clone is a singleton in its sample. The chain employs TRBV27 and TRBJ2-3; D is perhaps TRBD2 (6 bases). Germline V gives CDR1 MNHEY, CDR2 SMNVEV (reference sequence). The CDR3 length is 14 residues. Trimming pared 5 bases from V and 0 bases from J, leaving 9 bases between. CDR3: CASSVRGSTDTQYF. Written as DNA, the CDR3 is TGTGCCAGCAGTGTCCGGGGGAGCACAGATACGCAGTATTTT.

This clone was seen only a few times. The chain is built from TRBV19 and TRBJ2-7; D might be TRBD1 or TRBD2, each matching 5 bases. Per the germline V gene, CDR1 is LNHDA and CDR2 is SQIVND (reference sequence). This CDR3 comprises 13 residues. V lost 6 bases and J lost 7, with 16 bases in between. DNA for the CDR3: TGTGCCAGTAGCGGCCGGGGCCTCGGGGAGCAGTACTTC. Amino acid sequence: CASSGRGLGEQYF. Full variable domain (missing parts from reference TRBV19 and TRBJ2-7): DGGITQSPKYLFRKEGQNVTLSCEQNLNHDAMYWYRQDPGQGLRLIYYSQIVNDFQKGDIAEGYSVSREKKESFPLTVTSAQKNPTAFYLCASSGRGLGEQYFGPGTRLTVT.

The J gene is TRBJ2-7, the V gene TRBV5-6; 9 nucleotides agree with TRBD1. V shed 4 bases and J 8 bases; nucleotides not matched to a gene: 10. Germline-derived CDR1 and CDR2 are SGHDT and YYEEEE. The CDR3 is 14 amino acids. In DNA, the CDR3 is TGTGCCAGCAGCGTGGGGACAGGGACCGGGAAGCAGTACTTC. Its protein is CASSVGTGTGKQYF.

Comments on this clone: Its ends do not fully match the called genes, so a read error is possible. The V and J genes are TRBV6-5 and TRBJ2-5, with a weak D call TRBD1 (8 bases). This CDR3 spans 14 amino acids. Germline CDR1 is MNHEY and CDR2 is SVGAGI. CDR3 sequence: CNSTGGAQEETQYF. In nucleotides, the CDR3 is TGCAACTCCACAGGGGGGGCGCAGGAAGAGACCCAGTACTTC.

CDR3 bases: TGTGCCAGCACCACACTCTACGAGCAGTACTTC. Protein sequence: CASTTLYEQYF. The chain has TRBV2 and TRBJ2-7; no clear D. This CDR3 region has 11 residues. Germline V CDR1 and CDR2: SNHLY, FYNNEI. Between the trimmed V and J ends, which lost 7 bases and 3 bases, there was a span of 7 bases. The full variable domain, with the rest looked up from reference TRBV2 and TRBJ2-7, is EPEVTQTPSHQVTQMGQEVILRCVPISNHLYFYWYRQILGQKVEFLVSFYNNEISEKSEIFDDQFSVERPDGSNFTLKIRSTKLEDSAMYFCASTTLYEQYFGPGTRLTVT.

The CDR3 protein is CASSPRTGFINQPQHF. The DNA of the CDR3 is TGTGCCAGCAGCCCCCGGACAGGGTTTATCAATCAGCCCCAGCATTTT. The gene calls are TRBV5-8 and TRBJ1-5; the match to TRBD1 covers 8 bases. The CDR3 length is 16 residues. Trimming removed 4 bases from V and 3 bases from J; junction bases left unmatched: 9. Per germline, CDR1 SGHTS and CDR2 YDEGEE.

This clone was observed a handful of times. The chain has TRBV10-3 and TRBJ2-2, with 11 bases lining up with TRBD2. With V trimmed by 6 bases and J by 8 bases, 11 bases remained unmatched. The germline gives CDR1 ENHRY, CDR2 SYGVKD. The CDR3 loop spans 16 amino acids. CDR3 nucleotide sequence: TGTGCCATCAGCACTAGCGGGGGCCAAGAGTGGGGGGAGCTGTTTTTT. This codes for CAISTSGGQEWGELFF.

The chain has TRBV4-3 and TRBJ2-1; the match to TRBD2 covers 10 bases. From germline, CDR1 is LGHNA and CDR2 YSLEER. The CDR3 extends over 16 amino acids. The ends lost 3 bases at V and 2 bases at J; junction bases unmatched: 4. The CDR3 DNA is TGCGCCAGCAGCCATGGAGCGGGAGGGACCTACAATGAGCAGTTCTTC. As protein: CASSHGAGGTYNEQFF.

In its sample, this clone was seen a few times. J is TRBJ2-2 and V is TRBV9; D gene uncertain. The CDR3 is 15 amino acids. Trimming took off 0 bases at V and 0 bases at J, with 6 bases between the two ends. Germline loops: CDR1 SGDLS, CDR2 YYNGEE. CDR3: CASSVAATNTGELFF. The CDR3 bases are TGTGCCAGCAGCGTAGCGGCAACGAACACCGGGGAGCTGTTTTTT.

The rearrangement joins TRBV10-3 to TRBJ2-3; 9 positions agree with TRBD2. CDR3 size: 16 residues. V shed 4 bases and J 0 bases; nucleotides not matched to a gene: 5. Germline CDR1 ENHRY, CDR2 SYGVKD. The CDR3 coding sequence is TGTGCCATCAGTGGTCGACTAGCGGCTAGCACAGATACGCAGTATTTT. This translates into CAISGRLAASTDTQYF.

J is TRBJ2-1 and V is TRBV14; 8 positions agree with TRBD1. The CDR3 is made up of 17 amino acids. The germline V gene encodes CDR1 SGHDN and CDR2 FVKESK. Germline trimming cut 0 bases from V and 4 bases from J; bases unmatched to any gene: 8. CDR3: CASSQDGTGRGYNEQFF. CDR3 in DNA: TGTGCCAGCAGCCAAGATGGGACAGGCCGAGGGTACAATGAGCAGTTCTTC.

The CDR3 nucleotides are TGCGCCAGCAGCTTGGCCTCCGGGACACCGTACAATGAGCAGTTCTTC. Translating it yields CASSLASGTPYNEQFF. This sequence joins TRBV5-1 and TRBJ2-1, with D perhaps TRBD1 (6 bases). The CDR3 contains 16 residues. Germline V CDR1 and CDR2: SGHRS, YFSETQ. V lost 0 bases and J 4 bases, leaving 14 bases between the germline ends.

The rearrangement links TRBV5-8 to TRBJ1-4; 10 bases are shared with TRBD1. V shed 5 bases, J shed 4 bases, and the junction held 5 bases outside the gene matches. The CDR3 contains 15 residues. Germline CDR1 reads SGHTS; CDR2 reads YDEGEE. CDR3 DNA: TGTGCCAGCAGACTGGGACAGGGGAGTAATGAAAAACTGTTTTTT. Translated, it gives CASRLGQGSNEKLFF.